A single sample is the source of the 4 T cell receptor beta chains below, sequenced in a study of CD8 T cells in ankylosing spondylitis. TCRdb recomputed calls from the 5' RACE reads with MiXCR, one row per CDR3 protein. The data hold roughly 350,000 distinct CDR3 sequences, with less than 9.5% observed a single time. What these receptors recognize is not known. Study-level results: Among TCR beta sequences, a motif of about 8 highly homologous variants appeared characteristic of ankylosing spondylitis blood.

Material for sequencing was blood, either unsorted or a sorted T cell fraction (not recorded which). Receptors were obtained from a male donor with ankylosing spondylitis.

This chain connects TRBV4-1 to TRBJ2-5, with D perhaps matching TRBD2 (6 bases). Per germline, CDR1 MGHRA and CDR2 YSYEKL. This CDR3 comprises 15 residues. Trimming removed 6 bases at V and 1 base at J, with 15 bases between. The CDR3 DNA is TGCGCCAGCAGACGGGCTGGGACTTTCCAAGAGACCCAGTACTTC. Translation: CASRRAGTFQETQYF.

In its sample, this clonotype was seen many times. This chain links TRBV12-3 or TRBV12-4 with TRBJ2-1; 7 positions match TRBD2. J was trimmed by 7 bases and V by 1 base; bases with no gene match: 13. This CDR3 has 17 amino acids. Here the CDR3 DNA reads TGTGCCAGCAGTTTAGGCGCTAGCGGCCCAAGAGGAAATGAGCAGTTCTTC. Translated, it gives CASSLGASGPRGNEQFF.

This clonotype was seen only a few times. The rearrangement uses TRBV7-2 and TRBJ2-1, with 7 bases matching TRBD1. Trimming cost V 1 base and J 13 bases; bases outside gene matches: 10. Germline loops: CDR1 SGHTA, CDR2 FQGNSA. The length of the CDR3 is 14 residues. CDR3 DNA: TGTGCCAGCAGCTTAGAGAGGGGTGGGACAGTTCAGTTCTTC. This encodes CASSLERGGTVQFF.

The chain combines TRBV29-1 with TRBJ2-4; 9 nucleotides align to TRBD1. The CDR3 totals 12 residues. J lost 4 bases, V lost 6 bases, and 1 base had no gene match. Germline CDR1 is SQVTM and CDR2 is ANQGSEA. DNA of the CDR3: TGCAGCGTCGGGACAGGGAAAAACATTCAGTACTTC. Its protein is CSVGTGKNIQYF.